The 23 T cell receptor beta chains below come from one sample, sequenced in a study of cytomegalovirus exposure and HLA in healthy donors. Primers for the PCR totalled 60 Vbeta and 13 Jbeta. Measured with immunoSEQ multiplex PCR; TCRdb has only the in-frame clones, and not every one. This sample has 150,000 to 180,000 clones, with more than 70% found just once. The material sequenced was PBMCs. The receptors come from a woman aged 40 to 50 in good health and CMV-seropositive.

The chain uses TRBV5-6 and TRBJ2-1; possibly TRBD2 for D (6 bases). CDR1 and CDR2 from the germline V gene are SGHDT and YYEEEE. This CDR3 spans 12 amino acids. Trimming removed 4 bases from V and 10 bases from J, with 12 bases in between. DNA for the CDR3: TGTGCCAGCAGCCTTTGGGGGGAAGAGCAGTTCTTC. Translated, it gives CASSLWGEEQFF.

This sequence joins TRBV6-5 and TRBJ2-7; TRBD2 agrees at 12 bases. Per the germline V gene, CDR1 is MNHEY and CDR2 is SVGAGI. The CDR3 runs 13 residues. V lost 6 bases to trimming and J lost 3 bases; unmatched junction nucleotides: 0. The CDR3 loop is CASRGLAGYEQYF. CDR3 in DNA: TGTGCCAGCAGGGGACTAGCGGGCTACGAGCAGTACTTC.

The chain has TRBV19 and TRBJ2-2; 9 bases are shared with TRBD1. The germline gives CDR1 LNHDA, CDR2 SQIVND (reference sequence). The ends lost 4 bases at V and 4 bases at J; junction bases unmatched: 13. This CDR3 is built from 18 residues. Here the CDR3 reads CASSTRGQGSSGTGELFF. The CDR3 coding sequence is TGTGCCAGTAGTACCCGGGGACAGGGTAGTAGTGGCACCGGGGAGCTGTTTTTT.

A remark on this clone: One end of the junction is discordant with germline, which a read error may explain. This chain joins TRBV30 and TRBJ2-7; D not certain. This CDR3 has 12 residues. Germline assignment: CDR1 GTSNPN and CDR2 SVGIG (reference sequence). The CDR3 protein is CARSAGFYEQYF. CDR3 bases: TGTGCCCGGAGTGCAGGATTCTACGAGCAGTACTTC.

The rearrangement uses TRBV19 and TRBJ2-1; D is ambiguous. The CDR3 loop spans 11 amino acids. Germline assignment: CDR1 LNHDA and CDR2 SQIVND (reference sequence). With 8 bases removed from V and 9 bases from J, the gap between germline ends came to 11 bases. CDR3 region: CASPRRSEQFF. Written as DNA, the CDR3 is TGTGCCAGTCCCCGTAGAAGTGAGCAGTTCTTC.

This clone was detected a few times. V usage is TRBV6-6 and J usage is TRBJ1-1; no clear D gene. The V gene lost 0 bases and the J gene lost 5 bases, with 10 bases spanning the gap. CDR3 size: 14 residues. The germline gives CDR1 MNHNY, CDR2 SVGAGI (reference sequence). CDR3 in amino acids: CASSYSTGSTEAFF. CDR3 bases: TGTGCCAGCAGTTACTCGACTGGTAGTACTGAAGCTTTCTTT.

This chain joins TRBV6-5 and TRBJ2-7; tentatively, D is TRBD2 (5 bases). Germline V CDR1 and CDR2: MNHEY, SVGAGI. The CDR3 totals 14 residues. Trimming left V 0 bases short and J 2 bases short, with 8 bases between. DNA for the CDR3: TGTGCCAGCAGTTACTCGCCGGGGACCTACGAGCAGTACTTC. It specifies CASSYSPGTYEQYF.

This rearrangement joins TRBV29-1 to TRBJ1-2, with 7 bases aligning to TRBD1. CDR3 length: 13 amino acids. Germline CDR1 SQVTM, CDR2 ANQGSEA. The V segment lost 6 bases and the J segment 3 bases; nucleotides outside the gene matches: 7. CDR3 coding DNA: TGCAGCGTCGATAGAGGACAGGACTATGGCTACACCTTC. Translated: CSVDRGQDYGYTF.

V and J are TRBV5-1 and TRBJ2-7; the match to TRBD2 covers 8 bases. V lost 2 bases and J lost 0; bases outside the gene matches: 10. The CDR3 covers 17 residues. The germline CDR1 and CDR2 sequences are SGHRS and YFSETQ. CDR3 region: CASSLAREGLSSYEQYF. CDR3 bases: TGCGCCAGCAGCTTAGCCCGGGAGGGGCTGAGCTCCTACGAGCAGTACTTC.

This chain connects TRBV5-1 to TRBJ1-2, with 8 bases fitting TRBD1. Germline V gene lookup returns CDR1 SGHRS and CDR2 YFSETQ. CDR3 length equals 13 residues. The V segment lost 5 bases and the J segment 2 bases; nucleotides outside the gene matches: 2. This chain's CDR3 is CASRGQGNYGYTF. The CDR3 bases are TGCGCCAGCAGAGGACAGGGAAACTATGGCTACACCTTC.

The CDR3 protein is CASSRTPNTEAFF. As DNA, the CDR3 is TGTGCCAGCAGCCGGACACCGAACACTGAAGCTTTCTTT. This sequence joins TRBV7-6 and TRBJ1-1; D is possibly TRBD1 (5 bases). V lost 5 bases, J lost 1 base, and 8 bases lay in between. The CDR3 length is 13 residues. Germline assignment: CDR1 SGHVS and CDR2 FNYEAQ.

The J gene is TRBJ1-1, the V gene TRBV5-1; no reliable D call. Trimming cost V 4 bases and J 4 bases, with 17 bases left between them. The CDR3 spans 15 residues. Germline V CDR1 and CDR2: SGHRS, YFSETQ. The CDR3 region has the DNA TGCGCCAGCAGCCCCCCCGTGTACGGTGGCACTGAAGCTTTCTTT. Translating gives CASSPPVYGGTEAFF.

The chain is built from TRBV4-2 and TRBJ1-5, with 9 bases identical to TRBD1. The length of the CDR3 is 17 residues. The V segment lost 4 bases and the J segment 5 bases; nucleotides outside the gene matches: 12. Per germline, CDR1 LGHNA and CDR2 YNFKEQ. CDR3 region: CASSPVTGGRGDQPQHF. DNA for the CDR3: TGTGCCAGCAGCCCTGTCACAGGGGGCAGGGGGGATCAGCCCCAGCATTTT.

The V and J genes are TRBV16 and TRBJ2-7, with a tentative D call TRBD2 (8 bases). The CDR3 is 14 amino acids. Per the germline V gene, CDR1 is KGHSY and CDR2 is FQNENV. V was shortened by 4 bases and J by 6 bases, with 16 bases between the two germline ends. The CDR3 region has the DNA TGTGCCAGCAGCCCCACGGGAGGGGGCGGCGAGCAGTACTTC. Encoded protein: CASSPTGGGGEQYF. Full variable domain (missing parts from reference TRBV16 and TRBJ2-7): GEEVAQTPKHLVRGEGQKAKLYCAPIKGHSYVFWYQQVLKNEFKFLISFQNENVFDETGMPKERFSAKCLPNSPCSLEIQATKLEDSAVYFCASSPTGGGGEQYFGPGTRLTVT.

CDR3 residues: CASSVTGFTEAFF. The DNA of the CDR3 is TGTGCCAGCAGCGTTACAGGGTTCACTGAAGCTTTCTTT. The chain joins TRBV9 to TRBJ1-1; possible D gene TRBD1, 6 bases. With 2 bases removed from V and 4 bases from J, the gap between germline ends came to 9 bases. CDR3 size: 13 residues. Germline CDR1 SGDLS, CDR2 YYNGEE.

The rearrangement uses TRBV5-1 and TRBJ1-1, with 10 nucleotides matching TRBD1. J gave up 1 base and V 5 bases, and 8 bases lay outside the gene matches. The CDR3 consists of 16 residues. The germline V gene has CDR1 SGHRS and CDR2 YFSETQ. CDR3 protein: CASSQDGQGGNTEAFF. Here the CDR3 DNA reads TGCGCCAGCAGTCAAGACGGACAGGGGGGGAACACTGAAGCTTTCTTT.

This clone was detected once. The J gene is TRBJ1-2, the V gene TRBV6-6; 9 bases align to TRBD1. Germline V gene lookup returns CDR1 MNHNY and CDR2 SVGAGI (reference sequence). The V and J ends lost 2 bases and 9 bases, in that order; junction bases with no gene match: 7. The CDR3 sequence is 14 residues long. The CDR3 DNA sequence: TGTGCCAGCAGTTACGAGGGACAGGGTATTAGCTACACCTTC. Amino acid sequence: CASSYEGQGISYTF.

The chain uses TRBV18 and TRBJ2-2; 8 bases fit TRBD1. The germline gives CDR1 KGHSH, CDR2 LQKENI. This CDR3 spans 17 amino acids. V lost 0 bases, J lost 4 bases, and 7 bases stayed unmatched. The CDR3 loop is CASSPPGRGPFTGELFF. The CDR3 nucleotides are TGTGCCAGCTCACCACCGGGCAGGGGGCCGTTCACCGGGGAGCTGTTTTTT.

This rearrangement joins TRBV5-6 to TRBJ2-5; 9 nucleotides align to TRBD1. The better agreement between TRBJ2-7 and the DNA end casts doubt on the J call. Germline assignment: CDR1 SGHDT and CDR2 YYEEEE. CDR3 length: 16 amino acids. The CDR3 is CASSYAIGTGLNEQYF. The CDR3 DNA follows: TGTGCCAGCAGTTATGCAATCGGGACAGGGCTCAACGAGCAGTACTTC.

The chain links TRBV6-1 to TRBJ2-7, with a weak D call TRBD2 (7 bases). V lost 6 bases, J lost 1 base, and 16 bases lay in between. Germline CDR1 is MNHNS and CDR2 is SASEGT. The CDR3 spans 15 residues. CDR3 bases: TGTGCCAGCAGAGGAGGGGGGGGACGGTCCTACGAGCAGTACTTC. Its protein is CASRGGGGRSYEQYF.

This clone has a single count. The rearrangement links TRBV6-4 to TRBJ2-3; TRBD2 agrees at 7 bases. V was clipped by 2 bases and J by 9 bases; unmatched bases: 5. The germline gives CDR1 MRHNA, CDR2 SNTAGT. This CDR3 is 13 amino acids long. The chain's CDR3 is CASSDNPAGTQYF. The CDR3 coding sequence is TGTGCCAGCAGTGACAACCCAGCGGGGACGCAGTATTTT.

This CDR3 is CASSRLGGQETNEQFF. CDR3 bases: TGCGCCAGCAGCCGTTTGGGAGGGCAAGAAACAAATGAGCAGTTCTTC. V usage is TRBV5-1 and J usage is TRBJ2-1, with 7 nucleotides matching TRBD2. V shed 4 bases and J 7 bases; nucleotides not matched to a gene: 14. From germline, CDR1 is SGHRS and CDR2 YFSETQ. The CDR3 sequence is 16 residues long.

The chain combines TRBV11-1 with TRBJ1-1; the D gene is possibly TRBD1 (6 bases). Germline values: CDR1 SGHAT, CDR2 FQDESV (reference sequence). CDR3 length equals 13 residues. V lost 3 bases to trimming and J lost 7 bases, with 12 bases between them. The chain's CDR3 is CASSFRQADEAFF. CDR3 coding DNA: TGTGCCAGCAGCTTCCGACAGGCAGATGAAGCTTTCTTT.